A selection of T cell receptor beta chains follows, all from one sample in a study of T cells in Graves' hyperthyroidism and ophthalmopathy. Via MiXCR, TCRdb re-called the multiplex PCR reads, giving one row per CDR3 protein. The table includes 300,000 to 450,000 distinct CDR3 sequences, around 13% detected once. The sequencing input was blood. The receptors here all came from a woman between 25 and 40 years old with Graves' ophthalmopathy. Both conserved end residues are part of each CDR3. Each record gives: V gene, J gene, D gene, clone size, CDR3 protein, CDR3 DNA. A D gene is named only where the DNA matches it firmly. The size entry is marked missing in some rows and otherwise reads once, few, many or a size class.

v_gene: TRBV7-6; j_gene: TRBJ2-3; d_gene: NA; abundance: many; CDR3aa: CASSFQGSDTQYF; CDR3nt: TGTGCCAGCAGCTTTCAGGGTTCAGATACGCAGTATTTT
v_gene: TRBV5-6; j_gene: TRBJ2-2; d_gene: NA; abundance: many; CDR3aa: CASTPGTYGELFF; CDR3nt: TGTGCCAGCACCCCAGGGACCTACGGGGAGCTGTTTTTT
v_gene: TRBV7-2; j_gene: TRBJ2-4; d_gene: NA; abundance: many; CDR3aa: CASSLGGANIQYF; CDR3nt: TGTGCCAGCAGCCTGGGGGGGGCAAACATTCAGTACTTC
v_gene: TRBV4-2; j_gene: TRBJ2-7; d_gene: TRBD2; abundance: many; CDR3aa: CASSQGGASGGEQYF; CDR3nt: TGTGCCAGCAGCCAAGGCGGGGCTAGCGGGGGCGAGCAGTACTTC
v_gene: TRBV7-3; j_gene: TRBJ2-7; d_gene: TRBD2; abundance: many; CDR3aa: CASSQRTSGDHLNSYEQYF; CDR3nt: TGTGCCAGCAGCCAAAGGACTAGCGGGGATCATCTAAATTCCTACGAGCAGTACTTC
v_gene: TRBV12-3/TRBV12-4; j_gene: TRBJ2-3; d_gene: TRBD2; abundance: many; CDR3aa: CASSSRLAGVSTDTQYF; CDR3nt: TGTGCCAGCAGTTCCCGACTAGCGGGAGTAAGCACAGATACGCAGTATTTT
v_gene: TRBV27; j_gene: TRBJ2-1; d_gene: TRBD2; abundance: NA; CDR3aa: CASSLIVRGVSYNEQFF; CDR3nt: TGTGCCAGCAGTTTAATCGTCCGGGGGGTCTCCTACAATGAGCAGTTCTTC
v_gene: TRBV29-1; j_gene: TRBJ2-7; d_gene: NA; abundance: many; CDR3aa: CSVELSVSYEQYF; CDR3nt: TGCAGCGTTGAACTGTCAGTCTCCTACGAGCAGTACTTC
v_gene: TRBV5-1; j_gene: TRBJ2-1; d_gene: NA; abundance: many; CDR3aa: CASSLVDVKGDEQFF; CDR3nt: TGCGCCAGCAGCTTGGTAGACGTTAAAGGAGATGAGCAGTTCTTC
v_gene: TRBV24-1; j_gene: TRBJ2-1; d_gene: TRBD2; abundance: many; CDR3aa: CATSDPSGGASEQFF; CDR3nt: TGTGCCACCAGTGATCCTAGCGGGGGGGCCAGTGAGCAGTTCTTC
v_gene: TRBV30; j_gene: TRBJ1-4; d_gene: TRBD1; abundance: NA; CDR3aa: CACRDSLEANEKLFF; CDR3nt: TGTGCCTGCCGGGACAGTCTGGAGGCTAATGAAAAACTGTTTTTT
v_gene: TRBV15; j_gene: TRBJ1-2; d_gene: NA; abundance: NA; CDR3aa: CATKMPSSRGYTF; CDR3nt: TGTGCCACCAAAATGCCCTCCTCTCGCGGCTACACCTTC
v_gene: TRBV15; j_gene: TRBJ2-7; d_gene: NA; abundance: few; CDR3aa: CATSRDLPLRAADEQYF; CDR3nt: TGTGCCACCAGCAGAGATTTACCTCTGAGGGCAGCTGACGAGCAGTACTTC
v_gene: TRBV6-6; j_gene: TRBJ2-3; d_gene: NA; abundance: NA; CDR3aa: CASSYSTETDTQYF; CDR3nt: TGTGCCAGCAGTTACTCGACCGAAACAGATACGCAGTATTTT
v_gene: TRBV28; j_gene: TRBJ2-7; d_gene: NA; abundance: few; CDR3aa: CASDRTPQGEQYF; CDR3nt: TGTGCCAGCGATCGTACACCTCAGGGCGAGCAGTACTTC
v_gene: TRBV29-1; j_gene: TRBJ1-4; d_gene: NA; abundance: few; CDR3aa: CSVGPVGEKLFF; CDR3nt: TGCAGCGTTGGGCCCGTCGGTGAAAAACTGTTTTTT
v_gene: TRBV12-3/TRBV12-4; j_gene: TRBJ1-5; d_gene: NA; abundance: many; CDR3aa: CASQDRNSNQPQHF; CDR3nt: TGTGCCAGCCAGGACAGAAACAGCAATCAGCCCCAGCATTTT
v_gene: TRBV10-3; j_gene: TRBJ2-7; d_gene: TRBD2; abundance: few; CDR3aa: CAISDPVASGGAYEQYF; CDR3nt: TGTGCCATCAGTGACCCAGTAGCTAGCGGGGGAGCCTACGAGCAGTACTTC
v_gene: TRBV28; j_gene: TRBJ1-2; d_gene: TRBD1; abundance: many; CDR3aa: CASSTRTGISYGYTF; CDR3nt: TGTGCCAGCAGTACCCGGACAGGGATTAGCTATGGCTACACCTTC
v_gene: TRBV2; j_gene: TRBJ2-2; d_gene: NA; abundance: few; CDR3aa: CASSERGTGELFF; CDR3nt: TGTGCCAGCAGTGAACGGGGAACCGGGGAGCTGTTTTTT
v_gene: TRBV7-8; j_gene: TRBJ2-1; d_gene: NA; abundance: many; CDR3aa: CASSLFSLEDWRIGVAEQFF; CDR3nt: TGTGCCAGCAGCTTATTCTCGTTGGAGGACTGGAGAATAGGGGTCGCTGAGCAGTTCTTC
v_gene: TRBV11-2; j_gene: TRBJ2-1; d_gene: NA; abundance: few; CDR3aa: CASSLVVAGANEQFF; CDR3nt: TGTGCCAGCAGCTTAGTTGTGGCGGGGGCTAATGAGCAGTTCTTC
v_gene: TRBV6-1; j_gene: TRBJ2-5; d_gene: NA; abundance: many; CDR3aa: CASSDSGRGETQYF; CDR3nt: TGTGCCAGCAGTGATAGCGGCCGGGGGGAGACCCAGTACTTC
v_gene: TRBV6-5; j_gene: TRBJ1-6; d_gene: TRBD1; abundance: many; CDR3aa: CASSYLMGQGNSPLHF; CDR3nt: TGTGCCAGCAGTTACTTGATGGGACAGGGGAATTCACCCCTCCACTTT
v_gene: TRBV4-1; j_gene: TRBJ2-7; d_gene: NA; abundance: many; CDR3aa: CASSPAGNYEQYF; CDR3nt: TGCGCCAGCAGCCCCGCGGGGAACTACGAGCAGTACTTC
v_gene: TRBV7-3; j_gene: TRBJ2-7; d_gene: TRBD2; abundance: NA; CDR3aa: CASSPGGGTYEQYF; CDR3nt: TGTGCCAGCAGCCCCGGGGGAGGGACCTACGAGCAGTACTTC
v_gene: TRBV5-1; j_gene: TRBJ2-5; d_gene: TRBD1; abundance: few; CDR3aa: CASSSGTGTFVETQYF; CDR3nt: TGCGCCAGCAGCTCCGGGACAGGGACTTTCGTTGAGACCCAGTACTTC
v_gene: TRBV6-2/TRBV6-3; j_gene: TRBJ2-6; d_gene: NA; abundance: many; CDR3aa: CASIPTGTSGANVLTF; CDR3nt: TGTGCCAGCATCCCGACAGGAACATCTGGGGCCAACGTCCTGACTTTC
v_gene: TRBV18; j_gene: TRBJ2-7; d_gene: TRBD2; abundance: many; CDR3aa: CASSPQGLAGEISYEQYF; CDR3nt: TGTGCCAGCTCACCACAGGGACTAGCGGGGGAAATCTCCTACGAGCAGTACTTC
v_gene: TRBV6-1; j_gene: TRBJ1-5; d_gene: NA; abundance: many; CDR3aa: CASSGQVDRQPQHF; CDR3nt: TGTGCCAGCAGTGGACAGGTGGATCGTCAGCCCCAGCATTTT
v_gene: TRBV5-1; j_gene: TRBJ1-3; d_gene: TRBD1; abundance: few; CDR3aa: CASSLDLTGAGNTIYF; CDR3nt: TGCGCCAGCAGCTTGGACCTAACAGGGGCTGGAAACACCATATATTTT
v_gene: TRBV5-1; j_gene: TRBJ2-1; d_gene: NA; abundance: many; CDR3aa: CASGEHEQFF; CDR3nt: TGCGCCAGCGGGGAACATGAGCAGTTCTTC
v_gene: TRBV7-2; j_gene: TRBJ1-5; d_gene: NA; abundance: many; CDR3aa: CASSLSNANQPQHF; CDR3nt: TGTGCCAGCAGCCTATCAAACGCCAATCAGCCCCAGCATTTT
v_gene: TRBV6-1; j_gene: TRBJ2-7; d_gene: TRBD1; abundance: many; CDR3aa: CASSWDRGGDEQYF; CDR3nt: TGTGCCAGCAGTTGGGACAGGGGGGGTGACGAGCAGTACTTC
v_gene: TRBV30; j_gene: TRBJ1-2; d_gene: NA; abundance: many; CDR3aa: CAWGYGYTF; CDR3nt: TGTGCCTGGGGTTATGGCTACACCTTC
v_gene: TRBV18; j_gene: TRBJ1-4; d_gene: NA; abundance: many; CDR3aa: CASSPSRATNEKLFF; CDR3nt: TGTGCCAGCTCACCGTCCAGGGCAACTAATGAAAAACTGTTTTTT
v_gene: TRBV29-1; j_gene: TRBJ1-4; d_gene: TRBD1; abundance: few; CDR3aa: CSVGTGANEKLFF; CDR3nt: TGCAGCGTTGGGACAGGGGCTAATGAAAAACTGTTTTTT
v_gene: TRBV5-1; j_gene: TRBJ2-7; d_gene: TRBD1; abundance: many; CDR3aa: CASSSRPGQGYEQYF; CDR3nt: TGCGCCAGCAGCTCACGCCCGGGACAGGGTTACGAGCAGTACTTC
v_gene: TRBV5-1; j_gene: TRBJ1-1; d_gene: NA; abundance: many; CDR3aa: CASSLIQLENTEAFF; CDR3nt: TGCGCCAGCAGCTTGATCCAATTGGAGAACACTGAAGCTTTCTTT
v_gene: TRBV10-2; j_gene: TRBJ1-2; d_gene: TRBD1; abundance: many; CDR3aa: CASSESTGGFSYGYTF; CDR3nt: TGCGCCAGCAGTGAGTCCACAGGGGGCTTTTCGTATGGCTACACCTTC
v_gene: TRBV7-8; j_gene: TRBJ2-1; d_gene: NA; abundance: NA; CDR3aa: CASSCNVSHSYNEQFF; CDR3nt: TGTGCCAGCAGCTGCAATGTCAGTCACTCCTACAATGAGCAGTTCTTC
v_gene: TRBV7-3; j_gene: TRBJ2-5; d_gene: TRBD2; abundance: many; CDR3aa: CASSLSGSGGRRGDQYF; CDR3nt: TGTGCCAGCAGCTTAAGTGGTAGCGGGGGCCGGCGCGGGGACCAGTACTTC
v_gene: TRBV19; j_gene: TRBJ1-5; d_gene: NA; abundance: many; CDR3aa: CASSSAAGNQPQHF; CDR3nt: TGTGCCAGTAGTTCTGCAGCTGGGAATCAGCCCCAGCATTTT
v_gene: TRBV3-1; j_gene: TRBJ2-3; d_gene: TRBD2; abundance: many; CDR3aa: CASSQGGTSGGRKQYF; CDR3nt: TGTGCCAGCAGCCAAGGGGGGACTAGCGGGGGAAGAAAGCAGTATTTT
v_gene: TRBV11-2; j_gene: TRBJ2-3; d_gene: TRBD2; abundance: NA; CDR3aa: CASSLGASSSGGPHTQYF; CDR3nt: TGTGCCAGCAGCTTAGGGGCCAGCTCTAGCGGGGGGCCCCATACGCAGTATTTT
v_gene: TRBV18; j_gene: TRBJ1-5; d_gene: NA; abundance: many; CDR3aa: CASSPGSDQPQHF; CDR3nt: TGTGCCAGCTCACCAGGGTCAGATCAGCCCCAGCATTTT
v_gene: TRBV4-1; j_gene: TRBJ1-2; d_gene: TRBD1; abundance: few; CDR3aa: CASSYIRTGLDGYTF; CDR3nt: TGCGCCAGCAGCTATATAAGGACAGGGCTGGATGGCTACACCTTC
v_gene: TRBV20-1; j_gene: TRBJ2-3; d_gene: TRBD2; abundance: NA; CDR3aa: CSASKGAGAATDTQYF; CDR3nt: TGCAGTGCTAGTAAAGGAGCGGGGGCTGCCACAGATACGCAGTATTTT
v_gene: TRBV11-2; j_gene: TRBJ2-1; d_gene: TRBD2; abundance: NA; CDR3aa: CASSLDGPGGRIRSYNEQFF; CDR3nt: TGTGCCAGCAGCTTAGACGGTCCGGGAGGAAGAATTCGGTCCTACAATGAGCAGTTCTTC
v_gene: TRBV30; j_gene: TRBJ1-5; d_gene: TRBD1; abundance: many; CDR3aa: CAWGRGQDLGAQHF; CDR3nt: TGTGCCTGGGGGCGGGGACAGGACCTAGGAGCCCAGCATTTT
v_gene: TRBV30; j_gene: TRBJ1-1; d_gene: NA; abundance: many; CDR3aa: CAWSFPMIRDTEAFF; CDR3nt: TGTGCCTGGAGTTTCCCAATGATCCGGGACACTGAAGCTTTCTTT
v_gene: TRBV3-1; j_gene: TRBJ1-3; d_gene: NA; abundance: many; CDR3aa: CASSPLAGNTIYF; CDR3nt: TGTGCCAGCAGCCCGCTGGCCGGAAACACCATATATTTT